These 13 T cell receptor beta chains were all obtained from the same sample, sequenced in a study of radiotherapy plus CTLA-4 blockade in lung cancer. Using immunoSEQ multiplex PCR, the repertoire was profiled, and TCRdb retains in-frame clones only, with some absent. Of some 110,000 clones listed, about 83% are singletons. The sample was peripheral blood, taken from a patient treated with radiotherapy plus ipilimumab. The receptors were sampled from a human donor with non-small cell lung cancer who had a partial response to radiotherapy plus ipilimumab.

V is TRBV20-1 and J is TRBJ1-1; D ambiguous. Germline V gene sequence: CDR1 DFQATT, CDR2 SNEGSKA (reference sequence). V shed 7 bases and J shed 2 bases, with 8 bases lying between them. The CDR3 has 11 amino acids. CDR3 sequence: CSVEANTEAFF. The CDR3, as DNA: TGCAGTGTCGAAGCCAACACTGAAGCTTTCTTT.

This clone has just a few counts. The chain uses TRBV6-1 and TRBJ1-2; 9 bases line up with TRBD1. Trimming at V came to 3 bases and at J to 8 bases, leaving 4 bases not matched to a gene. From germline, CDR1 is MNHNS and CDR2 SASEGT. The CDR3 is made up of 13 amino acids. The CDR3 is CASSEGTGSGYTF. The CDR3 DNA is TGTGCCAGCAGTGAGGGGACAGGGTCCGGCTACACCTTC.

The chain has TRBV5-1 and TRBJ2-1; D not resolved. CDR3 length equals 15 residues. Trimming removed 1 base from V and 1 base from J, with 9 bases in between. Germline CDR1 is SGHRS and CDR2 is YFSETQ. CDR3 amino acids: CASSLRLVSYNEQFF. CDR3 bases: TGCGCCAGCAGCTTGCGGCTAGTTTCCTACAATGAGCAGTTCTTC.

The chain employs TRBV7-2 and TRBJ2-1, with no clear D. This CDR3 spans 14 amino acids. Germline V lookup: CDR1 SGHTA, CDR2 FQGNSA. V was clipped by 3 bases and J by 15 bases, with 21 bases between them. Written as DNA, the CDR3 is TGTGCCAGCAGCTTTATGGGCCCAGACCGGCCTTTGTTCTTC. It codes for CASSFMGPDRPLFF.

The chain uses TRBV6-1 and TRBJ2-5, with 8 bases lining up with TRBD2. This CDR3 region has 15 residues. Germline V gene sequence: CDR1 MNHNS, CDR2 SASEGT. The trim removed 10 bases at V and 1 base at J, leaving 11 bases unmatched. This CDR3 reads CAIAPHSGVQETQYF. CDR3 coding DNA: TGTGCCATCGCTCCGCATAGCGGGGTCCAAGAGACCCAGTACTTC.

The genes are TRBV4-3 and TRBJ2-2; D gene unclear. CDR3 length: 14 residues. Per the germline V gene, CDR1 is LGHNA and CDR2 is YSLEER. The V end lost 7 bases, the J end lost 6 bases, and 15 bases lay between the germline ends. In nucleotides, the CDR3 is TGCGCCAGCAAGTTTGGCTTCCAGGCCGGGGAGCTGTTTTTT. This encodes CASKFGFQAGELFF.

The CDR3 DNA reads TGCGCCAGCAGCCCTAGCGGGCCCTCCTACAATGAGCAGTTCTTC. This codes for CASSPSGPSYNEQFF. The chain couples TRBV5-1 to TRBJ2-1, with TRBD2 matching 8 bases. The CDR3 covers 15 residues. The junction had 3 bases not matched to a gene; V was cut back by 4 bases and J by 0 bases. CDR1 is SGHRS and CDR2 is YFSETQ in the germline V gene.

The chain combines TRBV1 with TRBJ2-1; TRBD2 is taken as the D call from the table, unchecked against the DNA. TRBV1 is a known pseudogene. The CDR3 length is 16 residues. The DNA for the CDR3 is TGCACCAGCAGCCAAGTGCCTAGCGGTATTTCGAGTGAGCAGTTCTTC. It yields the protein CTSSQVPSGISSEQFF.

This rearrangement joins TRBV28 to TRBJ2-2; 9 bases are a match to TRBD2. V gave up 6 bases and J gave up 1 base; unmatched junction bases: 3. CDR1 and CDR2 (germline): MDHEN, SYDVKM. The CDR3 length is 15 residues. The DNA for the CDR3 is TGTGCCAGCAGCATAGCGGGAGTGAACACCGGGGAGCTGTTTTTT. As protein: CASSIAGVNTGELFF. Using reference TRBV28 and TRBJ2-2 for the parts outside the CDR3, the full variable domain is DVKVTQSSRYLVKRTGEKVFLECVQDMDHENMFWYRQDPGLGLRLIYFSYDVKMKEKGDIPEGYSVSREKKERFSLILESASTNQTSMYLCASSIAGVNTGELFFGEGSRLTVL.

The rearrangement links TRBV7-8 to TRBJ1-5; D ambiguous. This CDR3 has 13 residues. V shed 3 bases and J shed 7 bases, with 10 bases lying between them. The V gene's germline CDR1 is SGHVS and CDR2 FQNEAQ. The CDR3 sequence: CASSLSQAQPQHF. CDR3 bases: TGTGCCAGCAGCTTGAGTCAGGCACAGCCCCAGCATTTT.

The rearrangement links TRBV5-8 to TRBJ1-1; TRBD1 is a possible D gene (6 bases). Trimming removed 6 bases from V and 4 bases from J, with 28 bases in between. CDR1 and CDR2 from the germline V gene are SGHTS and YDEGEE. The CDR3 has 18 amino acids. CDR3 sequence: CASIIEDSLPSRGTEAFF. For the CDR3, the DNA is TGTGCCAGCATCATAGAGGACAGCCTTCCTTCGAGGGGCACTGAAGCTTTCTTT.

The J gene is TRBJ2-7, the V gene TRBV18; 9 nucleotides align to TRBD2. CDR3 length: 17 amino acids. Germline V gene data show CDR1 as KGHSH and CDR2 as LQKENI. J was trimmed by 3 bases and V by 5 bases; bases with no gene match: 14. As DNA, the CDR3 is TGTGCCAGCTCAGCAATTTTTAATAGCGGGAGCTACTACGAGCAGTACGTC. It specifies CASSAIFNSGSYYEQYV.

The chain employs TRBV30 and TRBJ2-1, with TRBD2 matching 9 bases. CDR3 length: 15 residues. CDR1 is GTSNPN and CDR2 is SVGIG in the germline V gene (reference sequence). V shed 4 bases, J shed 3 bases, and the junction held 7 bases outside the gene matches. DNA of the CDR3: TGTGCCTGGATGGTCCTAGCGGGGTTCTACAATGAGCAGTTCTTC. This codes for CAWMVLAGFYNEQFF.